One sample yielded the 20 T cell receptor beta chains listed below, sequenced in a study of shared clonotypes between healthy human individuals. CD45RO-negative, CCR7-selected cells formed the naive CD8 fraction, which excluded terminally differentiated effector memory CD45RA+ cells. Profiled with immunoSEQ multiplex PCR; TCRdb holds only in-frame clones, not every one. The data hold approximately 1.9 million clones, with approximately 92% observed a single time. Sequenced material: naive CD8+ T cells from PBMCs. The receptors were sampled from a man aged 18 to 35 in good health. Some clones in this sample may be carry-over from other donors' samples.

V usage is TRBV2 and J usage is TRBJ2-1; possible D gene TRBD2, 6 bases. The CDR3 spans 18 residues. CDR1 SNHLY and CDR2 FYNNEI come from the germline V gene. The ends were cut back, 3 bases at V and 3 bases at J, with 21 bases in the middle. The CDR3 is CASSDDSSVAILYNEQFF. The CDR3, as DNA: TGTGCCAGCAGTGACGATTCTAGCGTTGCGATCCTCTACAATGAGCAGTTCTTC.

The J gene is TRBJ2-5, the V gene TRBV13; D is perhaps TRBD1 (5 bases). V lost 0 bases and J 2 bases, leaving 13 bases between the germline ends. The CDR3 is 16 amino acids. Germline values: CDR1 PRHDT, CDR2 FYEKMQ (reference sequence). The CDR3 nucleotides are TGTGCCAGCAGCTTAGGGACAGTCCGGCCTCAAGAGACCCAGTACTTC. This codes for CASSLGTVRPQETQYF.

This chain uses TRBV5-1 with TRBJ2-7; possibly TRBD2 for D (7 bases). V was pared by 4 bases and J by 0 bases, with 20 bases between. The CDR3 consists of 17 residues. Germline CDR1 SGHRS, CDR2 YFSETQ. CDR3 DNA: TGCGCCAGCAGCCCGGGTGGCCTAGCGGACAGCTCCTACGAGCAGTACTTC. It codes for CASSPGGLADSSYEQYF.

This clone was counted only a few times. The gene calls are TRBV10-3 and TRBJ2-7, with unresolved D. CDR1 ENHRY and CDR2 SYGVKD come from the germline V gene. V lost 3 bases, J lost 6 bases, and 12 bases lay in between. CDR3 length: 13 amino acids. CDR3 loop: CAISDSSIFEQYF. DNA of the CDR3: TGTGCCATCAGTGACAGTAGTATCTTCGAGCAGTACTTC.

DNA for the CDR3: TGTGCCAGCAGTTTCTTTGCGGGGGAATACGAGCAGTACTTC. Residues: CASSFFAGEYEQYF. The V gene is TRBV28, the J gene TRBJ2-7; 7 positions match TRBD2. Germline loops: CDR1 MDHEN, CDR2 SYDVKM. The CDR3 totals 14 residues. The V gene end was trimmed by 3 bases and the J gene end by 4 bases; junction bases not matched to a gene: 6.

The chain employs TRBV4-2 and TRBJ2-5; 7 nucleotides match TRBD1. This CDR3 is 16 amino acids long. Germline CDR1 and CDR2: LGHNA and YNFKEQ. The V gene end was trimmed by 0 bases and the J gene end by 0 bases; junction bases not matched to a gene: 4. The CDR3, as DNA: TGTGCCAGCAGCCAAGATCTAGGACAGGACCAAGAGACCCAGTACTTC. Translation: CASSQDLGQDQETQYF.

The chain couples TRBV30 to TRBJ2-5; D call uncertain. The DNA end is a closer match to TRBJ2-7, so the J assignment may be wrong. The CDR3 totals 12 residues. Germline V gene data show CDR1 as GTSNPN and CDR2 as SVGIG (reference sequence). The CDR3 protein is CAWKELSYEQYF. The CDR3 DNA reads TGTGCCTGGAAGGAACTGTCCTACGAGCAGTACTTC.

For the CDR3, the DNA is TGTGCCAGCAGTTTAAGTATTACAGAGCTCTCCTACAATGAGCAGTTCTTC. Residues: CASSLSITELSYNEQFF. The chain links TRBV28 to TRBJ2-1; D ambiguous. The CDR3 runs to 17 residues. Trimming took 2 bases from V and 0 from J, leaving 14 bases between them. Germline V gene lookup returns CDR1 MDHEN and CDR2 SYDVKM.

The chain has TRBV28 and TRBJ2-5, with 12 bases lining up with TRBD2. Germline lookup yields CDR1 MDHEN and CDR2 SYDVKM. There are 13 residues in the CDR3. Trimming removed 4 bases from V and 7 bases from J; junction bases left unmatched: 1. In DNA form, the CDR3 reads TGTGCCAGCAGTTCGGGACTAGCGGGGACCCAGTACTTC. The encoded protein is CASSSGLAGTQYF. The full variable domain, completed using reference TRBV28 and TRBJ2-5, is DVKVTQSSRYLVKRTGEKVFLECVQDMDHENMFWYRQDPGLGLRLIYFSYDVKMKEKGDIPEGYSVSREKKERFSLILESASTNQTSMYLCASSSGLAGTQYFGPGTRLLVL.

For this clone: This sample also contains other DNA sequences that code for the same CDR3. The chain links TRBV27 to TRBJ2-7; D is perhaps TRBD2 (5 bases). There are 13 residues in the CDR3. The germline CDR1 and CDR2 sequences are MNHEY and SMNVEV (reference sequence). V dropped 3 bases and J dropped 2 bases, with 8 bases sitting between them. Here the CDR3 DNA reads TGTGCCAGCAGTTTTGGACTCGCCTACGAGCAGTACTTC. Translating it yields CASSFGLAYEQYF.

CDR3 in amino acids: CASSVGGGSGGNEQFF. The CDR3 DNA follows: TGTGCCAGCAGCGTAGGCGGTGGTAGCGGGGGCAATGAGCAGTTCTTC. This rearrangement joins TRBV9 to TRBJ2-1; TRBD2 agrees at 9 bases. Germline V gene data show CDR1 as SGDLS and CDR2 as YYNGEE. The CDR3 sequence is 16 residues long. J lost 6 bases, V lost 0 bases, and 7 bases had no gene match.

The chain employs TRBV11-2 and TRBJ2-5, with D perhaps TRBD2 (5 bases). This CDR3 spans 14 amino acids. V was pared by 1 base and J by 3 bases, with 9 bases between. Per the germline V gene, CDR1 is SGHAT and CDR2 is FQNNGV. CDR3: CASSLGTRKETQYF. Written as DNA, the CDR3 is TGTGCCAGCAGCTTAGGGACTCGAAAAGAGACCCAGTACTTC.

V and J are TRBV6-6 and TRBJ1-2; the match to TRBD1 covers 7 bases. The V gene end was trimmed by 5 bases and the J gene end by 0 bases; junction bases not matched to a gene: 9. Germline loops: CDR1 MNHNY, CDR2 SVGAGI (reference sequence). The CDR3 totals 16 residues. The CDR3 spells CASSRGTDGTNYGYTF. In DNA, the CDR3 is TGTGCCAGCAGTCGAGGGACAGATGGAACTAACTATGGCTACACCTTC.

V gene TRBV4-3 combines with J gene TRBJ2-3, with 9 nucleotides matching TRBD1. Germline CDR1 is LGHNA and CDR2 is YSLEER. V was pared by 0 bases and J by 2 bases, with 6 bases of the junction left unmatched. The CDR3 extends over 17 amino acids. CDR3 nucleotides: TGCGCCAGCAGCCAAGATCAGGACAGGGGTTACACAGATACGCAGTATTTT. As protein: CASSQDQDRGYTDTQYF.

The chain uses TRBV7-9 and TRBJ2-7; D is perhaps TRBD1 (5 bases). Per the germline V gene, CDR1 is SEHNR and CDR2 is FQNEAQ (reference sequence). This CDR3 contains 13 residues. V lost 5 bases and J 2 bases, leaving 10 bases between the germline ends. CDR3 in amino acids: CASSTDRTYEQYF. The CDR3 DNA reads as TGTGCCAGCAGCACCGACAGAACCTACGAGCAGTACTTC.

DNA of the CDR3: TGTGCCTGGGGCCGTAGGACAGGGATTTTTGAAGCTTTCTTT. This encodes CAWGRRTGIFEAFF. The chain carries TRBV30 and TRBJ1-1, with 8 bases fitting TRBD1. Germline loops: CDR1 GTSNPN, CDR2 SVGIG (reference sequence). The CDR3 has 14 amino acids. The J segment lost 7 bases and the V segment lost 5 bases, leaving 12 bases of the junction unmatched.

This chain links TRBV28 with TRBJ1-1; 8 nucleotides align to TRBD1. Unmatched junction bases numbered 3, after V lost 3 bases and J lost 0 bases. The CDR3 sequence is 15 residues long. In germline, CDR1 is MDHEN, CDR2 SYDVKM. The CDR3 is CASSFQGAMNTEAFF. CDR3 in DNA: TGTGCCAGCAGTTTTCAGGGGGCCATGAACACTGAAGCTTTCTTT. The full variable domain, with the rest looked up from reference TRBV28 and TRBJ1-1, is DVKVTQSSRYLVKRTGEKVFLECVQDMDHENMFWYRQDPGLGLRLIYFSYDVKMKEKGDIPEGYSVSREKKERFSLILESASTNQTSMYLCASSFQGAMNTEAFFGQGTRLTVV.

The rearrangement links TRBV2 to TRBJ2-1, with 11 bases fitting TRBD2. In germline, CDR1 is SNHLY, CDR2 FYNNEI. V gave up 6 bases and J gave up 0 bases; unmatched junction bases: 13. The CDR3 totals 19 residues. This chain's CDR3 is CASRPGLAERGSSYNEQFF. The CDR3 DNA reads TGTGCCAGCAGACCGGGACTAGCGGAGAGGGGTAGCTCCTACAATGAGCAGTTCTTC.

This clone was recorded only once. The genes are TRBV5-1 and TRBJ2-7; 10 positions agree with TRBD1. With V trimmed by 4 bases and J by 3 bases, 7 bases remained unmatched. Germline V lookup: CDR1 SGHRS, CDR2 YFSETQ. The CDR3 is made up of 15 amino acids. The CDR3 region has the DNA TGCGCCAGCAGCGTCCTGACAGGGGGCGACTACGAGCAGTACTTC. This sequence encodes CASSVLTGGDYEQYF.

CDR3 sequence (DNA): TGTGCCACCAGCAGAGATCCGACCCCCCCTGGGGCCAACGTCCTGACTTTC. Its translation is CATSRDPTPPGANVLTF. The rearrangement uses TRBV15 and TRBJ2-6, with unresolved D. CDR3 length: 17 residues. V gave up 0 bases and J gave up 2 bases, with 11 bases separating them. CDR1 is LNHNV and CDR2 is YYDKDF in the germline V gene (reference sequence).